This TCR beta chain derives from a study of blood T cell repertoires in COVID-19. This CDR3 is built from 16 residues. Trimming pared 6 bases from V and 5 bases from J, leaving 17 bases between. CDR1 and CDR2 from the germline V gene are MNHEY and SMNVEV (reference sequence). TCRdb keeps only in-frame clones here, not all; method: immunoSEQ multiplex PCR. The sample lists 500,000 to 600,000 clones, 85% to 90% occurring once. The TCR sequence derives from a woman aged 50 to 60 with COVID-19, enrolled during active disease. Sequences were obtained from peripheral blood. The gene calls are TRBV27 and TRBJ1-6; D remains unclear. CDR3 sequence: CASRIYDLANNSPLHF. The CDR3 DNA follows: TGTGCCAGCAGAATATACGATTTAGCGAATAATTCACCCCTCCACTTT.